The next 7 T cell receptor beta chains were all read from a single sample in a study of T cells in tuberculosis. Clones were read by immunoSEQ multiplex PCR, and TCRdb kept only the in-frame ones, dropping some. Of approximately 35,000 clones in the sample, around 97% were seen once. Sample: PBMCs. Every receptor here comes from a donor aged 10 to 29 with latent tuberculosis or without tuberculosis infection.

V gene TRBV7-9 combines with J gene TRBJ2-7; tentatively, D is TRBD2 (5 bases). Germline assignment: CDR1 SEHNR and CDR2 FQNEAQ (reference sequence). The V end was cut by 6 bases, the J end by 0 bases, with 12 bases between. This CDR3 comprises 14 residues. The CDR3 is CASRGGPSSYEQYF. The CDR3 coding sequence is TGTGCCAGCAGAGGAGGACCCAGCTCCTACGAGCAGTACTTC.

This clone was picked up one time. This chain links TRBV28 with TRBJ2-7; TRBD1 aligns across 8 bases. The trim removed 2 bases at V and 0 bases at J, leaving 6 bases unmatched. The CDR3 is made up of 16 amino acids. CDR1 MDHEN and CDR2 SYDVKM come from the germline V gene. The CDR3 here is CASSLTGDRSSYEQYF. CDR3 bases: TGTGCCAGCAGTTTAACAGGGGACAGGAGCTCCTACGAGCAGTACTTC.

The chain is built from TRBV5-4 and TRBJ2-7, with 7 bases lining up with TRBD1. Germline CDR1 SGHNT, CDR2 YYREEE (reference sequence). The CDR3 extends over 18 amino acids. V lost 2 bases and J lost 4; bases outside the gene matches: 18. The CDR3 DNA follows: TGTGCCAGCAGCTTTTCGACAGGGCGCAACTCCCTTCGATACGAGCAGTACTTC. Protein product: CASSFSTGRNSLRYEQYF.

This sequence joins TRBV14 and TRBJ2-1; a possible D gene is TRBD1 (5 bases). From germline, CDR1 is SGHDN and CDR2 FVKESK. The length of the CDR3 is 15 residues. V lost 4 bases and J lost 5, with 15 bases in between. In DNA, the CDR3 is TGTGCCAGCAGCCCCGGACATTACCCCGACAATGAGCAGTTCTTC. It translates to CASSPGHYPDNEQFF.

In this sample, this clone turned up once. This CDR3 reads CASSLRDREAYGYTF. The CDR3 DNA reads TGTGCCAGCAGTTTAAGGGACAGGGAAGCCTATGGCTACACCTTC. The V and J genes are TRBV28 and TRBJ1-2; 9 bases are a match to TRBD1. The CDR3 covers 15 residues. J gave up 4 bases and V 2 bases, and 5 bases lay outside the gene matches. Germline V gene sequence: CDR1 MDHEN, CDR2 SYDVKM.

V is TRBV5-1 and J is TRBJ1-1; 10 bases agree with TRBD1. Trimming cost V 4 bases and J 5 bases; bases outside gene matches: 8. Germline V gene data show CDR1 as SGHRS and CDR2 as YFSETQ. CDR3 length: 15 residues. DNA of the CDR3: TGCGCCAGCAGCAGAACCGGGACAGGGGTTACTGAAGCTTTCTTT. It encodes CASSRTGTGVTEAFF.

This clone turned up a few times. The V gene is TRBV28, the J gene TRBJ1-1; 10 bases fit TRBD1. Trimming at V came to 5 bases and at J to 3 bases, leaving 9 bases not matched to a gene. Germline V gene lookup returns CDR1 MDHEN and CDR2 SYDVKM. This CDR3 comprises 16 residues. The chain's CDR3 is CASSPQTGGFDTEAFF. The CDR3 DNA reads as TGTGCCAGCAGTCCCCAGACAGGGGGCTTCGACACTGAAGCTTTCTTT. The full variable domain, completed using reference TRBV28 and TRBJ1-1, is DVKVTQSSRYLVKRTGEKVFLECVQDMDHENMFWYRQDPGLGLRLIYFSYDVKMKEKGDIPEGYSVSREKKERFSLILESASTNQTSMYLCASSPQTGGFDTEAFFGQGTRLTVV.